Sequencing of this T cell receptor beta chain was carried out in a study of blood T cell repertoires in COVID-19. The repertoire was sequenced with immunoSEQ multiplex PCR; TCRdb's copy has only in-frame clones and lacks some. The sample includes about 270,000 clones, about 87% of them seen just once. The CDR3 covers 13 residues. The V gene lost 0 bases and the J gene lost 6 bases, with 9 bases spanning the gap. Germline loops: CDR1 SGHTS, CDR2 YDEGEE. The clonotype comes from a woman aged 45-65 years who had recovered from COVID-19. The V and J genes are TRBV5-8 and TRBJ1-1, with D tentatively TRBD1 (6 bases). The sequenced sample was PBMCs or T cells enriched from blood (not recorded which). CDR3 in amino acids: CASSLEPGAEAFF. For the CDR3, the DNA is TGTGCCAGCAGCTTGGAACCAGGGGCTGAAGCTTTCTTT.